This TCR beta chain was recovered during a study of regulatory T cells in long-lasting Graves disease. Looking at the study overall: More than 5 years of antithyroid drugs with positive TSH receptor antibodies defined persistent Graves' disease.

Time point reported: persistent/refractory GD, antithyroid drugs over 5 years with positive TRAb. RNA from PBMCs was the source of the TCR library. This clonotype was observed many times. Germline CDR1 is SNHLY and CDR2 is FYNNEI. The CDR3 is 15 residues long. The trim removed 8 bases at V and 0 bases at J, leaving 4 bases unmatched. Assembly of TCR beta libraries relied on iRepertoire HTBI primers together with Arm-PCR of CDR3 regions. TCRdb ran MiXCR on the multiplex PCR reads and lists one entry per CDR3 protein. The sample gives 450,000 or so distinct CDR3 sequences, about 20% of which show up once; 7.8% is in the top ten.

The J gene is TRBJ1-6, the V gene TRBV2, with TRBD1 identical over 7 bases. The TCR comes from a female donor with Graves disease. The sample in question was peripheral blood mononuclear cells (PBMCs), obtained when the disease was refractory, from a patient treated with antithyroid drugs. CDR3 DNA sequence: TGTGCCAGCCAGACAGGGAGCTCCTATAATTCACCCCTCCACTTT. Protein: CASQTGSSYNSPLHF.